This TCR beta chain came from a study of blood T cell repertoires in COVID-19. The wider study: Acute and convalescent COVID-19 specimens originated in the United States, Italy and Spain.

The Seattle site enrolled patients during active infection and followed them longitudinally. CDR3 length: 19 amino acids. CDR1 is LGHDT, CDR2 YNNKEL, per germline (reference sequence). Trimming removed 1 base at V and 4 bases at J, with 25 bases between. How the authors handled the data: By means of reference gene primer amplification, nucleated cell counts were estimated. Libraries were prepared by immunoSEQ multiplex PCR; TCRdb keeps only in-frame clonotypes and omits some of them. For V, J and clone size, that table is used; D and trimming come from the DNA. The data show around 150,000 clones, around 83% seen once.

This receptor was identified in a man in his thirties or forties with COVID-19, enrolled during active disease. Sequencing input: peripheral blood. The gene calls are TRBV3-1 (or the pseudogene TRBV3-2) and TRBJ1-2; D not resolved. DNA for the CDR3: TGTGCCAGCAGCCAAGCTCCGAAGCGGGTCCTAACCGGCGGCTATGGCTACACCTTC. The encoded protein is CASSQAPKRVLTGGYGYTF.